Here is one TCR beta chain with its context. Germline V CDR1 and CDR2: SGHTA, FQGNSA. Trimming cost V 7 bases and J 6 bases, with 19 bases left between them. The CDR3 is 14 amino acids. The data were taken from a study of cytomegalovirus exposure and HLA in healthy donors. PCR primers comprised 60 Vbeta and 13 Jbeta primers. Repertoires were generated with immunoSEQ multiplex PCR, while TCRdb's copy carries only in-frame clones and drops some. The repertoire has approximately 190,000 clones, 75% to 80% of them found once; the top ten carry 12% to 15%. Whereas donors were nominally healthy upon sampling, unrecorded immune exposures were probable.

The origin of this receptor is a woman in her thirties in good health and CMV-seropositive. The V and J genes are TRBV7-2 and TRBJ2-7; D may be TRBD1 (6 bases). The material sequenced was PBMCs. The CDR3: CASTLSRGPGEQYF. As DNA, the CDR3 is TGTGCCAGCACCCTCAGCAGGGGACCAGGCGAGCAGTACTTC.